One T cell receptor beta chain is described in this entry. Clones were sequenced by immunoSEQ multiplex PCR, and TCRdb holds only the in-frame ones, with some missing. The table shows roughly 130,000 clones, with around 77% occurring only once. This sample is drawn from a study of blood T cell repertoires in COVID-19. On the study more broadly: T cells, B-cell-depleted T cells, or PBMCs provided the cDNA or gDNA that served as material.

The CDR3 spans 18 residues. The V end lost 3 bases, the J end lost 0 bases, and 18 bases lay between the germline ends. Germline V gene lookup returns CDR1 LNHDA and CDR2 SQIVND (reference sequence). The genes are TRBV19 and TRBJ2-1; a possible D gene is TRBD1 (5 bases). The clonotype originates from a man in his 60s with active or convalescent COVID-19. The sample was peripheral blood. The CDR3 sequence is CASSINRYPFSSYNEQFF. The DNA of the CDR3 is TGTGCCAGTAGTATTAACAGGTACCCTTTCAGCTCCTACAATGAGCAGTTCTTC. Using reference TRBV19 and TRBJ2-1 for the parts outside the CDR3, the full variable domain is DGGITQSPKYLFRKEGQNVTLSCEQNLNHDAMYWYRQDPGQGLRLIYYSQIVNDFQKGDIAEGYSVSREKKESFPLTVTSAQKNPTAFYLCASSINRYPFSSYNEQFFGPGTRLTVL.